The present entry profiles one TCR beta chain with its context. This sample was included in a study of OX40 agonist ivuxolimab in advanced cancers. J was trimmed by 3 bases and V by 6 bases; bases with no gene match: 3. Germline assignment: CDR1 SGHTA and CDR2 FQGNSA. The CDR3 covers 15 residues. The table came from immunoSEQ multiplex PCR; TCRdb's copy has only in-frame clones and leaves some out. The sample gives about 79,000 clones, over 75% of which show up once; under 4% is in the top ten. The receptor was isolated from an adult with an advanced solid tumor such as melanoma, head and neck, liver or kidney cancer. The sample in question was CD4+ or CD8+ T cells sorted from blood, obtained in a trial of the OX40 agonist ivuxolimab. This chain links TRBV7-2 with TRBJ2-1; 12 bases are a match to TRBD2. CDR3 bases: TGTGCCAGCAGGCCGACTAGCGGGAGCTACAATGAGCAGTTCTTC. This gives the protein CASRPTSGSYNEQFF.